Below are 21 T cell receptor beta chains sequenced from a single sample in a study of blood T cell repertoires in COVID-19. The repertoire was sequenced with immunoSEQ multiplex PCR; TCRdb's copy has only in-frame clones and lacks some. The data contain 95,000 to 130,000 clones, approximately 82% of them singletons. The source material was peripheral blood. The receptors were gathered from a young man with acute or convalescent COVID-19.

V and J are TRBV21-1 and TRBJ2-7; no DNA check was done on the table's D call, TRBD2. TRBV21-1 constitutes a pseudogene. This CDR3 has 17 amino acids. The CDR3 loop is CASSKAIRRGGSYEQYV. CDR3 bases: TGTGCCAGCAGCAAAGCTATCAGGAGGGGGGGCTCCTACGAGCAGTACGTC.

The rearrangement uses TRBV7-3 and TRBJ1-1; D might be TRBD1 (5 bases). The germline V gene has CDR1 SGHTA and CDR2 FQGTGA. V shed 0 bases and J shed 10 bases, with 12 bases lying between them. There are 13 residues in the CDR3. CDR3 sequence: CASSLTLEGRAFF. The CDR3 coding sequence is TGTGCCAGCAGCTTAACGTTGGAGGGGAGAGCTTTCTTT.

The chain employs TRBV6-1 and TRBJ1-4; D ambiguous. V was clipped by 2 bases and J by 0 bases, with 13 bases between them. Looked up from germline, CDR1 is MNHNS and CDR2 is SASEGT. There are 17 residues in the CDR3. CDR3 nucleotide sequence: TGTGCCAGCAGTGAATGGTTGGAGAAAGCAACTAATGAAAAACTGTTTTTT. Its translation: CASSEWLEKATNEKLFF.

This clone was picked up one time. The chain employs TRBV2 and TRBJ2-1; 9 bases align to TRBD2. The CDR3 sequence is 16 residues long. The germline V gene encodes CDR1 SNHLY and CDR2 FYNNEI. V dropped 6 bases and J dropped 8; count of bases not matched to a gene: 14. The CDR3 loop reads CASRYLLAGGFDEQFF. Here the CDR3 DNA reads TGTGCCAGCAGGTACCTTCTTGCGGGAGGGTTCGATGAGCAGTTCTTC.

The chain recombines TRBV7-9 with TRBJ2-5; D is undetermined. The CDR3 is 16 amino acids. From germline, CDR1 is SEHNR and CDR2 FQNEAQ (reference sequence). V dropped 1 base and J dropped 2 bases, with 14 bases sitting between them. DNA for the CDR3: TGTGCCAGCAGCTTAGGCACCGCCCGAGCACAAGAGACCCAGTACTTC. It yields the protein CASSLGTARAQETQYF. Drawing the rest from reference TRBV7-9 and TRBJ2-5, the complete variable domain is DTGVSQNPRHKITKRGQNVTFRCDPISEHNRLYWYRQTLGQGPEFLTYFQNEAQLEKSRLLSDRFSAERPKGSFSTLEIQRTEQGDSAMYLCASSLGTARAQETQYFGPGTRLLVL.

Notes on this clone: The junction departs from germline at one end; a sequencing error may be responsible. This chain connects TRBV7-7 to TRBJ2-2; 8 nucleotides align to TRBD2. In germline, CDR1 is SSHAT, CDR2 FNYEAQ (reference sequence). The CDR3 has 17 amino acids. The chain's CDR3 is CASSLTPGTRGTGELFF. The CDR3 nucleotides read TGTGCTAGCAGCTTAACCCCCGGGACTAGGGGCACCGGGGAGCTGTTTTTT.

This chain joins TRBV5-1 and TRBJ1-4, with D possibly being TRBD1 (6 bases). Germline V gene lookup returns CDR1 SGHRS and CDR2 YFSETQ. The CDR3 is 16 amino acids. Deletions cut 5 bases from V and 4 bases from J, with 18 bases between. The DNA for the CDR3 is TGCGCCAGCAGGGCCGGGACACGCTCTTATAATGAAAAACTGTTTTTT. Residues: CASRAGTRSYNEKLFF.

In this sample, this clone turned up a few times. This CDR3 reads CASSLAKPPGHIYGYTF. The CDR3 nucleotides are TGTGCCAGCAGCTTGGCAAAACCACCGGGACACATCTATGGCTACACCTTC. The chain uses TRBV5-5 and TRBJ1-2; a possible D gene is TRBD1 (6 bases). Germline assignment: CDR1 SGHKS and CDR2 YYEKEE (reference sequence). Trimming left V 0 bases short and J 4 bases short, with 19 bases between. The CDR3 extends over 17 amino acids.

In its sample, this clone was seen once. The chain uses TRBV9 and TRBJ1-1, with D possibly being TRBD1 (5 bases). The CDR3 totals 14 residues. Trimming pared 3 bases from V and 0 bases from J, leaving 9 bases between. From germline, CDR1 is SGDLS and CDR2 YYNGEE. CDR3: CASSGQGLNTEAFF. CDR3 in DNA: TGTGCCAGCAGCGGTCAGGGTCTGAACACTGAAGCTTTCTTT.

The gene calls are TRBV5-1 and TRBJ1-1, with a possible D match to TRBD1 (5 bases). Germline V gives CDR1 SGHRS, CDR2 YFSETQ. There are 13 residues in the CDR3. Trimming removed 4 bases at V and 2 bases at J, with 9 bases between. Here the CDR3 DNA reads TGCGCCAGCAGCGATACAGGTAACACTGAAGCTTTCTTT. It is translated as CASSDTGNTEAFF.

This clone was observed a single time. The chain has TRBV18 and TRBJ2-7; D possibly corresponds to TRBD2 (7 bases). V was cut by 7 bases and J by 2 bases, with 24 bases left in between. The germline gives CDR1 KGHSH, CDR2 LQKENI. The CDR3 length is 17 residues. The CDR3 DNA follows: TGTGCCAGCTTTCCCTGGACTCACCCGGGGGGCACCTACGAGCAGTACGTC. It translates to CASFPWTHPGGTYEQYV.

The gene calls are TRBV5-1 and TRBJ1-4, with D possibly TRBD1 on 6 matching bases. CDR3 length: 14 residues. The germline V and J ends were trimmed by 0 bases and 3 bases, with 6 bases remaining between them. Germline-derived CDR1 and CDR2 are SGHRS and YFSETQ. The CDR3 DNA reads as TGCGCCAGCAGCTTGGGGACAGCTAATGAAAAACTGTTTTTT. As protein: CASSLGTANEKLFF.

J is TRBJ2-7 and V is TRBV2, with TRBD2 matching 8 bases. The CDR3 is 14 residues long. CDR1 and CDR2 (germline): SNHLY, FYNNEI. With V trimmed by 3 bases and J by 0 bases, 1 base remained unmatched. The CDR3 region is CASSERGDSYEQYF. CDR3 sequence (DNA): TGTGCCAGCAGTGAGCGGGGGGACTCCTACGAGCAGTACTTC.

The gene calls are TRBV15 and TRBJ1-2; D might be TRBD1 (5 bases). In germline, CDR1 is LNHNV, CDR2 YYDKDF (reference sequence). The CDR3 is 14 amino acids. With 1 base removed from V and 1 base from J, the gap between germline ends came to 7 bases. CDR3 sequence (DNA): TGTGCCACCAGCAGAGCGACAGTTAACTATGGCTACACCTTC. Translation gives CATSRATVNYGYTF.

The CDR3 spells CATSDLQDREKPGELFF. The DNA for the CDR3 is TGTGCCACCAGTGATTTGCAGGACAGGGAGAAGCCCGGGGAGCTGTTTTTT. This chain links TRBV24-1 with TRBJ2-2, with 8 bases matching TRBD1. V gave up 0 bases and J gave up 6 bases; unmatched junction bases: 8. The CDR3 consists of 17 residues. The germline V gene encodes CDR1 KGHDR and CDR2 SFDVKD.

This chain connects TRBV7-2 to TRBJ2-1; D is ambiguous. Germline V gene sequence: CDR1 SGHTA, CDR2 FQGNSA. This CDR3 has 18 residues. V lost 1 base and J 1 base, leaving 17 bases between the germline ends. The CDR3 region has the DNA TGTGCCAGCAGCTTAGTTATAAAGCGCCCCATTTCCTACAATGAGCAGTTCTTC. It yields the protein CASSLVIKRPISYNEQFF.

V is TRBV19 and J is TRBJ2-5; D is uncertain. The CDR3 is 13 amino acids. Germline V gene sequence: CDR1 LNHDA, CDR2 SQIVND (reference sequence). The ends were cut back, 3 bases at V and 5 bases at J, with 10 bases in the middle. CDR3 in DNA: TGTGCCAGTAGTATGGGCCCAACGGAGACCCAGTACTTC. Amino acid sequence: CASSMGPTETQYF.

The V and J genes are TRBV7-2 and TRBJ2-5; D is perhaps TRBD1 (5 bases). This CDR3 spans 14 amino acids. Germline V gene sequence: CDR1 SGHTA, CDR2 FQGNSA. Between the trimmed V and J ends, which lost 1 base and 7 bases, there was a span of 13 bases. The CDR3 DNA reads TGTGCCAGCAGCTTAGGAGGCAGCCAGGGGACCCAGTACTTC. The encoded protein is CASSLGGSQGTQYF.

V usage is TRBV28 and J usage is TRBJ1-5; the D is unclear. V was shortened by 2 bases and J by 4 bases, with 9 bases between the two germline ends. The CDR3 covers 14 residues. Germline V gives CDR1 MDHEN, CDR2 SYDVKM. The CDR3 spells CASSLSRINQPQHF. CDR3 in DNA: TGTGCCAGCAGTTTAAGCAGGATAAATCAGCCCCAGCATTTT.

The count of this clone is one. This sequence joins TRBV3-1 (or the pseudogene TRBV3-2) and TRBJ1-6, with D possibly being TRBD1 (6 bases). Trimming took 3 bases from V and 9 from J, leaving 18 bases between them. CDR1 is LGHDT and CDR2 is YNNKEL in the germline V gene (reference sequence). The CDR3 spans 16 residues. The CDR3 DNA sequence: TGTGCCAGCAGCCAGCAGGGCGGGGGGCGACGTTCACCCCTCCACTTT. Residues: CASSQQGGGRRSPLHF.

The chain is built from TRBV28 and TRBJ2-2, with 12 bases lining up with TRBD2. The CDR3 spans 15 residues. V shed 5 bases, J shed 6 bases, and the junction held 4 bases outside the gene matches. CDR1 and CDR2 (germline): MDHEN, SYDVKM. The CDR3: CASSRLAGASGELFF. As DNA, the CDR3 is TGTGCCAGCAGTCGACTAGCGGGAGCCTCCGGGGAGCTGTTTTTT.